This T cell receptor beta chain was found in a study of cytomegalovirus exposure and HLA in healthy donors. Notes on the study in general: TCR beta sequences reportedly predicted most subjects' HLA-A and HLA-B alleles accurately.

The V segment lost 0 bases and the J segment 6 bases; nucleotides outside the gene matches: 2. Per germline, CDR1 SGHTA and CDR2 FQGTGA. The CDR3 has 15 residues. The PCR made use of 60 Vbeta and 13 Jbeta primers. The method was immunoSEQ multiplex PCR; TCRdb's version includes in-frame clones alone and lacks a portion of them. Here the sample spans about 160,000 clones, 80% being singletons. With regard to this clone: Its target is unknown.

The chain recombines TRBV7-3 with TRBJ2-3; the match to TRBD1 covers 11 bases. The specimen sequenced was PBMCs. The sequence was obtained from a male donor in good health and CMV-seropositive. The CDR3 DNA sequence: TGTGCCAGCAGCTTAACGGGGACAGGGGGTGATACGCAGTATTTT. As protein: CASSLTGTGGDTQYF.